These 21 T cell receptor beta chains originate from one sample sequenced in a study of response to subunit inactivated influenza vaccine. TCRdb ran MiXCR on the RT-PCR reads and lists one entry per CDR3 protein. This sample carries hundreds of thousands of distinct CDR3 sequences, roughly 14% of them seen once, and the ten largest clones take approximately 10%. This sample comprised PBMCs from blood, obtained about 13 days after vaccination. The receptor source for this set is a middle-aged man who received an inactivated influenza vaccine.

The CDR3 coding sequence is TGCGCCAGCCCGTATCGTTGGTGGCAGGCACCTGATCCATACGAGCAGTACTTC. Translation: CASPYRWWQAPDPYEQYF. The chain links TRBV4-3 to TRBJ2-7; D is ambiguous. This CDR3 is 18 amino acids long. CDR1 and CDR2 (germline): LGHNA, YSLEER. V lost 8 bases, J lost 4 bases, and 30 bases lay in between.

This chain uses TRBV12-3 or TRBV12-4 with TRBJ1-5, with 9 bases aligning to TRBD1. This CDR3 comprises 14 residues. V lost 6 bases, J lost 4 bases, and 4 bases stayed unmatched. The CDR3 coding sequence is TGTGCCAGCAGAACAGGGGGCCCTAATCAGCCCCAGCATTTT. Its protein product is CASRTGGPNQPQHF.

This clonotype was observed a handful of times. The chain joins TRBV6-4 to TRBJ2-1; TRBD2 matches 13 bases. Per the germline V gene, CDR1 is MRHNA and CDR2 is SNTAGT. With V trimmed by 2 bases and J by 0 bases, 10 bases remained unmatched. The CDR3 sequence is 20 residues long. The CDR3 nucleotides read TGTGCCAGCAGTGACAGGACTAGCGGGGGCCCTATTAGCTCCTACAATGAGCAGTTCTTC. As protein: CASSDRTSGGPISSYNEQFF.

The gene calls are TRBV5-1 and TRBJ2-1; 8 positions match TRBD1. The CDR3 length is 12 residues. Germline values: CDR1 SGHRS, CDR2 YFSETQ. With 5 bases clipped from V and 15 bases from J, the junction kept 10 bases outside the gene matches. The CDR3 reads CASRINRDRMFF. CDR3 nucleotides: TGCGCCAGCAGGATCAACCGGGACAGGATGTTCTTC.

In its sample, this clonotype was seen a few times. The chain recombines TRBV6-1 with TRBJ1-1; TRBD1 might be the D (5 bases). This CDR3 comprises 16 residues. Germline CDR1 is MNHNS and CDR2 is SASEGT. With 5 bases removed from V and 4 bases from J, the gap between germline ends came to 20 bases. The CDR3 bases are TGTGCCAGCAGTCCCAGGGCCCAGGGCCGGGGCACTGAAGCTTTCTTT. Protein: CASSPRAQGRGTEAFF.

A few counts support this clonotype. The chain is built from TRBV9 and TRBJ2-3, with a possible D match to TRBD1 (5 bases). This CDR3 region has 16 residues. From germline, CDR1 is SGDLS and CDR2 YYNGEE. The V end was cut by 0 bases, the J end by 3 bases, with 14 bases between. This CDR3 reads CASSVEGQGWTDTQYF. The CDR3, as DNA: TGTGCCAGCAGCGTAGAAGGGCAGGGATGGACAGATACGCAGTATTTT.

The table lists this clonotype with a few counts. The V call is TRBV7-2, the J call TRBJ2-5; no reliable D call. V was pared by 1 base and J by 5 bases, with 14 bases between. Per germline, CDR1 SGHTA and CDR2 FQGNSA. This CDR3 has 15 residues. CDR3 in amino acids: CASSLVFPSRETQYF. The CDR3 nucleotides are TGTGCCAGCAGCTTAGTATTTCCCAGCAGGGAGACCCAGTACTTC.

The rearrangement links TRBV7-2 to TRBJ1-6; D may be TRBD1 (5 bases). Germline V gene sequence: CDR1 SGHTA, CDR2 FQGNSA. CDR3 length equals 16 residues. V was clipped by 1 base and J by 9 bases, with 16 bases between them. The DNA of the CDR3 is TGTGCCAGCAGCTTAGGGGGAGTAGGGGTTAGTTCACCCCTCCACTTT. Its translation is CASSLGGVGVSSPLHF.

The rearrangement joins TRBV4-3 to TRBJ2-2; D is possibly TRBD2 (6 bases). Trimming shortened V by 0 bases and J by 1 base, and 12 bases separated the two germline ends. From germline, CDR1 is LGHNA and CDR2 YSLEER. This CDR3 is built from 17 residues. The CDR3 bases are TGCGCCAGCAGCCAAGATTGGCCGGGGGTGAACACCGGGGAGCTGTTTTTT. It translates to CASSQDWPGVNTGELFF.

This rearrangement joins TRBV25-1 to TRBJ2-2; D gene unclear. The CDR3 has 12 residues. The germline V gene encodes CDR1 MGHDK and CDR2 SYGVNS. V gave up 2 bases and J gave up 7 bases, with 5 bases separating them. DNA for the CDR3: TGTGCCAGCAGTGAAAGAATCGGGGAGCTGTTTTTT. As protein: CASSERIGELFF.

The rearrangement joins TRBV20-1 to TRBJ2-3; 7 bases align to TRBD2. Germline CDR1 DFQATT, CDR2 SNEGSKA (reference sequence). The CDR3 is made up of 15 amino acids. Trimming took 0 bases from V and 2 from J; bases not matched to a gene: 5. The chain's CDR3 is CSARDRLAATDTQYF. CDR3 nucleotides: TGCAGTGCTAGAGATAGGCTAGCGGCCACAGATACGCAGTATTTT.

The chain combines TRBV24-1 with TRBJ2-1; 7 nucleotides align to TRBD1. J was trimmed by 5 bases and V by 3 bases; bases with no gene match: 9. This CDR3 is 16 amino acids long. Germline CDR1 is KGHDR and CDR2 is SFDVKD. The CDR3 DNA follows: TGTGCCACCAGTGATGTTCGACTCAGGGGGAACAATGAGCAGTTCTTC. Amino acids: CATSDVRLRGNNEQFF.

At least ten counts were recorded for this clonotype. CDR3 residues: CASSSGEGNEQYF. Written as DNA, the CDR3 is TGTGCCAGCAGTTCGGGAGAGGGCAACGAGCAGTACTTC. The chain is built from TRBV12-3 or TRBV12-4 and TRBJ2-7, with TRBD2 as a possible D gene (6 bases). V was clipped by 4 bases and J by 5 bases, with 12 bases between them. The CDR3 is 13 residues long.

The chain uses TRBV5-1 and TRBJ2-1, with 11 nucleotides matching TRBD2. Looked up from germline, CDR1 is SGHRS and CDR2 is YFSETQ. This CDR3 contains 16 residues. The ends lost 4 bases at V and 10 bases at J; junction bases unmatched: 13. The CDR3: CASSPRTSGSGGEQFF. CDR3 nucleotide sequence: TGCGCCAGCAGCCCTAGAACTAGCGGGAGTGGAGGGGAGCAGTTCTTC.

The chain couples TRBV11-2 to TRBJ2-5; D is possibly TRBD1 or TRBD2 (6 bases each). The V end was cut by 5 bases, the J end by 5 bases, with 24 bases between. The germline CDR1 and CDR2 sequences are SGHAT and FQNNGV. There are 17 residues in the CDR3. CDR3 coding DNA: TGTGCCAGCAGCCCAGGGGCTAGCGATAACCCGCGGGAGACCCAGTACTTC. Translating it yields CASSPGASDNPRETQYF.

This clonotype occurred many times. The chain carries TRBV12-3 or TRBV12-4 and TRBJ1-2; possible D gene TRBD1, 5 bases. CDR3 length: 15 residues. Trimming took 5 bases from V and 8 from J, leaving 21 bases between them. The CDR3 nucleotides are TGTGCCAGCAGTCCGGGACGAAGGTCGTCCTGGGGCTACACCTTC. It translates to CASSPGRRSSWGYTF.

The chain is built from TRBV28 and TRBJ2-1; D is undetermined. The germline gives CDR1 MDHEN, CDR2 SYDVKM. V was pared by 2 bases and J by 6 bases, with 8 bases between. The CDR3 is 13 amino acids. The CDR3 coding sequence is TGTGCCAGCAGTTTAGGATCCCTCAATGAGCAGTTCTTC. This sequence encodes CASSLGSLNEQFF.

This clonotype was counted only a few times. This chain joins TRBV28 and TRBJ2-7; TRBD1 matches at 7 bases. From germline, CDR1 is MDHEN and CDR2 SYDVKM. The CDR3 runs 17 residues. The J segment lost 3 bases and the V segment lost 1 base, leaving 12 bases of the junction unmatched. CDR3 amino acids: CASSLSHHATGIYEQYF. The CDR3 region has the DNA TGTGCCAGCAGTTTATCCCACCACGCGACAGGGATCTACGAGCAGTACTTC.

This sequence joins TRBV7-3 and TRBJ2-7; D unclear. The V end was cut by 1 base, the J end by 1 base, with 11 bases between. From germline, CDR1 is SGHTA and CDR2 FQGTGA. CDR3 size: 15 residues. The DNA of the CDR3 is TGTGCCAGCAGCTTAAAGGTTGGACGGTCCTACGAGCAGTACTTC. This gives the protein CASSLKVGRSYEQYF.

This sequence joins TRBV5-1 and TRBJ1-1; no definite D call. The CDR3 consists of 13 residues. Germline V lookup: CDR1 SGHRS, CDR2 YFSETQ. The ends were cut back, 9 bases at V and 8 bases at J, with 20 bases in the middle. The CDR3 sequence: CATKSTETGEAFF. DNA for the CDR3: TGCGCCACCAAGTCGACCGAGACCGGAGAAGCTTTCTTT.

This clonotype showed up just a few times. The chain has TRBV28 and TRBJ2-7; no clear D gene. Germline lookup yields CDR1 MDHEN and CDR2 SYDVKM. The V and J ends lost 2 bases and 6 bases respectively, with 11 bases between them. CDR3 size: 13 residues. The DNA for the CDR3 is TGTGCCAGCAGTTTAGTCCCCGGTTCCGAGCAGTACTTC. Translation: CASSLVPGSEQYF.